These T cell receptor beta chains were read from a single sample in a study of cytomegalovirus exposure and HLA in healthy donors. This table comes from immunoSEQ multiplex PCR, and its TCRdb copy is limited to in-frame clones, with some not included. The sample has around 140,000 clones. The sample consisted of PBMCs. Receptors originate from a woman between 35 and 50 years old in good health and CMV-seronegative. The conserved cysteine and the conserved F or W are not part of the CDR3 here. Each record gives: V gene, J gene, CDR3 protein.

V gene: TRBV6-5
J gene: TRBJ2-7
CDR3 protein: ASRSGTGSYEQY

V gene: TRBV28
J gene: TRBJ1-4
CDR3 protein: ASARGTNEKLF

V gene: TRBV19
J gene: TRBJ1-5
CDR3 protein: ASSRDFDQPQH

V gene: TRBV5-1
J gene: TRBJ1-5
CDR3 protein: ASSLGGGNQPQH

V gene: TRBV5-1
J gene: TRBJ1-1
CDR3 protein: ASSLGGELSTEAF

V gene: TRBV29-1
J gene: TRBJ1-1
CDR3 protein: SVEVRGTEAF

V gene: TRBV28
J gene: TRBJ1-2
CDR3 protein: ASSSLGASSNYGYT

V gene: TRBV5-5
J gene: TRBJ1-2
CDR3 protein: ASSRDRDYYGYT

V gene: TRBV27
J gene: TRBJ1-2
CDR3 protein: ASSLRGGLYGYT

V gene: TRBV5-1
J gene: TRBJ1-1
CDR3 protein: ASSQAKGTGKGTEAF

V gene: TRBV5-6
J gene: TRBJ1-5
CDR3 protein: ASSRGREGMAQH

V gene: TRBV4-3
J gene: TRBJ2-2
CDR3 protein: ASSQAPAGETGELF

V gene: TRBV7-6
J gene: TRBJ2-5
CDR3 protein: ASSLGLAGFRETQY

V gene: TRBV19
J gene: TRBJ1-5
CDR3 protein: ASSILRTGGYSNQPQH

V gene: TRBV18
J gene: TRBJ1-5
CDR3 protein: ASSPGTGDQPQH

V gene: TRBV6-4
J gene: TRBJ2-1
CDR3 protein: ASSEAGGNNEQF

V gene: TRBV28
J gene: TRBJ1-2
CDR3 protein: ASSLRTGGNGYT

V gene: TRBV19
J gene: TRBJ1-1
CDR3 protein: ASREYTEAF

V gene: TRBV4-1
J gene: TRBJ2-2
CDR3 protein: ASSLQFNTGELF

V gene: TRBV10-3
J gene: TRBJ1-4
CDR3 protein: AISENPEGEKLF

V gene: TRBV18
J gene: TRBJ1-5
CDR3 protein: ASSLQGLGNQPQH

V gene: TRBV7-2
J gene: TRBJ2-5
CDR3 protein: ASGDRAQETQY

V gene: TRBV5-1
J gene: TRBJ1-6
CDR3 protein: ASSERTGDDSPLH

V gene: TRBV19
J gene: TRBJ2-2
CDR3 protein: ASSPRGNTGELF

V gene: TRBV19
J gene: TRBJ1-1
CDR3 protein: ASRSLDSLNTEAF

V gene: TRBV11-2
J gene: TRBJ2-5
CDR3 protein: ASSLLTGTPAQY

V gene: TRBV4-3
J gene: TRBJ2-7
CDR3 protein: ASSQTGQGWHEQY

V gene: TRBV6-5
J gene: TRBJ2-7
CDR3 protein: ASTQQGNPYEQY

V gene: TRBV6-5
J gene: TRBJ1-1
CDR3 protein: ASSRSGQGRTF

V gene: TRBV27
J gene: TRBJ1-1
CDR3 protein: ASSFQQQNTEAF

V gene: TRBV10-3
J gene: TRBJ2-1
CDR3 protein: AISERGGQGNEQF

V gene: TRBV19
J gene: TRBJ2-3
CDR3 protein: ASTSPGGGDTQY

V gene: TRBV19
J gene: TRBJ2-7
CDR3 protein: ASSIAGQVTYEQY

V gene: TRBV6-5
J gene: TRBJ2-7
CDR3 protein: ASNIKPQQY

V gene: TRBV5-1
J gene: TRBJ2-6
CDR3 protein: ASWTGTFSGANVLT

V gene: TRBV19
J gene: TRBJ2-6
CDR3 protein: ASSGISGANVLT

V gene: TRBV4-2
J gene: TRBJ1-3
CDR3 protein: ASSQVPLQGNTIY

V gene: TRBV4-2
J gene: TRBJ2-3
CDR3 protein: ASSQEWSSGGGIGGTDTQY

V gene: TRBV5-1
J gene: TRBJ1-1
CDR3 protein: ASSPTLADEAF

V gene: TRBV5-1
J gene: TRBJ2-3
CDR3 protein: ASSLLESSTDTQY

V gene: TRBV6-4
J gene: TRBJ2-3
CDR3 protein: ASSGTSGGSDTQY

V gene: TRBV19
J gene: TRBJ2-3
CDR3 protein: ASRDWGEDTQY

V gene: TRBV15
J gene: TRBJ1-2
CDR3 protein: ATAQGNYGYT

V gene: TRBV18
J gene: TRBJ2-5
CDR3 protein: ASSPSQETQY

V gene: TRBV7-6
J gene: TRBJ1-5
CDR3 protein: ASSPRGVGVQPQH

V gene: TRBV7-2
J gene: TRBJ1-2
CDR3 protein: ASSLDPQGANGYT

V gene: TRBV6-6
J gene: TRBJ2-7
CDR3 protein: ASSYEQGRSYEQY

V gene: TRBV2
J gene: TRBJ1-5
CDR3 protein: ASSEAQGDQPQH

V gene: TRBV19
J gene: TRBJ1-1
CDR3 protein: ASSRDRQAF

V gene: TRBV19
J gene: TRBJ2-6
CDR3 protein: ASSGPRGGAGANVLT

V gene: TRBV15
J gene: TRBJ2-5
CDR3 protein: ATSRFPLGDRGETQY

V gene: TRBV7-2
J gene: TRBJ2-5
CDR3 protein: ASSSSRDQETQY

V gene: TRBV4-2
J gene: TRBJ1-2
CDR3 protein: ASSQDSGSRVDVRYT

V gene: TRBV5-1
J gene: TRBJ2-5
CDR3 protein: ASSLDSQETQY